A single sample is the source of the 26 T cell receptor beta chains below, sequenced in a study of blood T cells in healthy people across ages (dated by TCRdb to the mid-2010s). The library was generated by 5' RACE. Sequenced on an Illumina HiSeq 2500. The second PCR ran for roughly 7 to 11 cycles and used a J-beta primer mix along with a sample-barcoded 5' primer. TCRdb reprocessed the public reads (quality trimming at Q25 with fastp, clone calling with MiXCR) and kept in-frame beta chains. All rows with the same CDR3 protein become a single entry with the most common DNA and genes. For this sample the table gives under 2,000,000 distinct CDR3 sequences, of which just under 50% were detected only once. The ten largest clones add up to around 2.1% of the sample. Input material: blood. These receptors were collected from a woman aged 40 to 50 in good health.

This clonotype was observed a few times. The chain couples TRBV20-1 to TRBJ1-2; D perhaps matches TRBD1 (5 bases). The CDR3 consists of 13 residues. Germline V lookup: CDR1 DFQATT, CDR2 SNEGSKA (reference sequence). V was shortened by 1 base and J by 7 bases, with 13 bases between the two germline ends. The CDR3 region has the DNA TGCAGTGCTAGAGCGGGGGTCACGGTTGGCTACACCTTC. Its protein is CSARAGVTVGYTF.

The chain links TRBV20-1 to TRBJ2-7; D ambiguous. Germline V gene lookup returns CDR1 DFQATT and CDR2 SNEGSKA (reference sequence). The CDR3 totals 14 residues. V lost 0 bases to trimming and J lost 0 bases, with 9 bases between them. The CDR3 spells CSARDPRTSYEQYF. CDR3 bases: TGCAGTGCTAGAGATCCGAGGACCTCCTACGAGCAGTACTTC.

The rearrangement joins TRBV28 to TRBJ2-5; 7 bases match TRBD2. The germline gives CDR1 MDHEN, CDR2 SYDVKM. The CDR3 loop spans 16 amino acids. The V segment lost 5 bases and the J segment 11 bases; nucleotides outside the gene matches: 20. This CDR3 is CASSRRLAVLFYEQYF. CDR3 in DNA: TGTGCCAGCAGTCGGCGTCTAGCGGTATTATTCTATGAGCAGTACTTC.

Details on this clonotype: At one of its ends the junction is not consistent with the germline gene, which may arise from a read error. The chain links TRBV29-1 to TRBJ2-3; possibly TRBD2 for D (6 bases). The length of the CDR3 is 12 residues. Germline V gene lookup returns CDR1 SQVTM and CDR2 ANQGSEA. Here the CDR3 DNA reads TGCGGCGTTGAGGAGGCGGGGGATACGCAGTATTTT. Protein sequence: CGVEEAGDTQYF.

This clonotype has just a few counts. V and J are TRBV20-1 and TRBJ2-7; unclear D gene. Germline loops: CDR1 DFQATT, CDR2 SNEGSKA (reference sequence). Trimming removed 5 bases from V and 5 bases from J, with 19 bases in between. This CDR3 has 14 residues. The DNA of the CDR3 is TGCAGTGCTGCCAGTCGCAAAGGGTGGAACGAGCAGTACTTC. Translation: CSAASRKGWNEQYF.

This clonotype was picked up a small number of times. CDR3 sequence (DNA): TGTGCCAGCTCACCAAGTCGGAATAAAGAGACCCAGTACTTC. As protein: CASSPSRNKETQYF. V gene TRBV18 combines with J gene TRBJ2-5; D not resolved. Trimming took off 2 bases at V and 3 bases at J, with 10 bases between the two ends. The CDR3 spans 14 residues. Per germline, CDR1 KGHSH and CDR2 LQKENI.

The genes are TRBV28 and TRBJ2-1; no firm D call. CDR1 is MDHEN and CDR2 is SYDVKM in the germline V gene. With 3 bases removed from V and 6 bases from J, the gap between germline ends came to 12 bases. The CDR3 has 14 residues. This CDR3 reads CASSLVGYGNEQFF. CDR3 bases: TGTGCCAGCAGTTTGGTAGGGTACGGCAATGAGCAGTTCTTC.

Concerning this clonotype itself: The germline gene is not matched at one end of the junction; a read error may be the cause. This chain uses TRBV4-2 with TRBJ2-3; 11 bases are a match to TRBD2. The germline gives CDR1 LGHNA, CDR2 YNFKEQ. The CDR3 has 17 residues. This CDR3 is CVSSLQGTSGPRDTQYF. CDR3 DNA: TGTGTCAGCAGCTTACAGGGGACTAGCGGCCCGAGAGATACGCAGTATTTT.

This sequence joins TRBV6-5 and TRBJ1-2; TRBD1 agrees at 8 bases. Germline CDR1 MNHEY, CDR2 SVGAGI. The ends lost 6 bases at V and 4 bases at J; junction bases unmatched: 4. The CDR3 is made up of 13 amino acids. The CDR3 nucleotides read TGTGCCAGCAGAGATACAGGGGGCTATGGCTACACCTTC. Translated, it gives CASRDTGGYGYTF.

This clonotype was counted a few times. This chain uses TRBV10-3 with TRBJ1-2, with 9 bases fitting TRBD1. V trimming: 2 bases; J trimming: 3 bases; junction bases outside the gene matches: 7. Germline V gene lookup returns CDR1 ENHRY and CDR2 SYGVKD. The CDR3 has 16 residues. For the CDR3, the DNA is TGTGCCATCAGTGAGACCCCAGGGGACAGGGACTATGGCTACACCTTC. Translating gives CAISETPGDRDYGYTF.

The gene calls are TRBV11-2 and TRBJ1-1; D may be TRBD1 (5 bases). The CDR3 length is 15 residues. V lost 6 bases and J 3 bases, leaving 17 bases between the germline ends. From germline, CDR1 is SGHAT and CDR2 FQNNGV. CDR3 region: CASRPHGGLDTEAFF. CDR3 DNA sequence: TGTGCCAGCAGACCTCACGGGGGGTTGGACACTGAAGCTTTCTTT.

This clonotype was found a few times. J is TRBJ2-4 and V is TRBV20-1; no reliable D call. The CDR3 consists of 13 residues. The V gene lost 5 bases and the J gene lost 6 bases, with 14 bases spanning the gap. Germline V gives CDR1 DFQATT, CDR2 SNEGSKA (reference sequence). CDR3 nucleotides: TGCAGTGCTCCGGACCCGGGTTTAAACATTCAGTACTTC. It codes for CSAPDPGLNIQYF.

The chain employs TRBV9 and TRBJ2-4; perhaps TRBD2 as D (5 bases). The DNA end is more similar to TRBJ2-7, so the J call may be wrong. This CDR3 is 14 amino acids long. Germline V gene sequence: CDR1 SGDLS, CDR2 YYNGEE. In DNA, the CDR3 is TGTGCCAGCAGCGTCTTTGACGGGAACTACGAGCAGTACTTC. This translates into CASSVFDGNYEQYF.

This clonotype was found a few times. CDR3 DNA sequence: TGTGCCAGCAGTTATCGGGAGGCCGCTACCTACGAGCAGTACTTC. Translating it yields CASSYREAATYEQYF. This chain joins TRBV6-6 and TRBJ2-7; the match to TRBD2 covers 7 bases. Germline CDR1 is MNHNY and CDR2 is SVGAGI (reference sequence). The V gene end was trimmed by 3 bases and the J gene end by 2 bases; junction bases not matched to a gene: 7. This CDR3 has 15 residues.

V is TRBV12-3 or TRBV12-4 and J is TRBJ1-2, with TRBD1 matching 8 bases. V gave up 7 bases and J gave up 4 bases; unmatched junction bases: 11. CDR3 length equals 15 residues. The CDR3, as DNA: TGTGCCAGCATTCGGACAGGGCCAACTAGCTATGGCTACACCTTC. It specifies CASIRTGPTSYGYTF.

This clonotype has only a few counts. The chain recombines TRBV9 with TRBJ1-6, with a weak D call TRBD1 (5 bases). The germline V gene encodes CDR1 SGDLS and CDR2 YYNGEE. The CDR3 is 17 residues long. Trimming removed 3 bases from V and 6 bases from J, with 19 bases in between. CDR3 residues: CASSAEQVPGFNSPLHF. CDR3 sequence (DNA): TGTGCCAGCAGCGCCGAACAGGTCCCCGGCTTTAATTCACCCCTCCACTTT.

This clonotype was found a few times. V usage is TRBV4-2 and J usage is TRBJ2-2, with 10 positions matching TRBD2. The CDR3 spans 16 residues. The junction had 3 bases not matched to a gene; V was cut back by 0 bases and J by 5 bases. Germline V gene sequence: CDR1 LGHNA, CDR2 YNFKEQ. CDR3 DNA: TGTGCCAGCAGCCAAGACGAGCGGGGGGGAACCGGGGAGCTGTTTTTT. This gives the protein CASSQDERGGTGELFF.

V usage is TRBV27 and J usage is TRBJ1-2; 7 nucleotides match TRBD1. The CDR3 consists of 15 residues. J gave up 1 base and V 6 bases, and 8 bases lay outside the gene matches. Looked up from germline, CDR1 is MNHEY and CDR2 is SMNVEV (reference sequence). CDR3 loop: CASSFDRDINYGYTF. CDR3 coding DNA: TGTGCCAGCAGCTTTGACAGGGATATTAACTATGGCTACACCTTC.

Concerning this clonotype itself: Germline is not matched at one junction end, which may reflect a read error. The chain carries TRBV4-3 and TRBJ1-2; D is uncertain. CDR3 size: 16 residues. Germline V gene data show CDR1 as LGHNA and CDR2 as YSLEER. CDR3: CASSQEEGAVNYGYTF. CDR3 DNA sequence: TGCGCCAGCAGTCAAGAGGAAGGAGCTGTAAACTATGGCTACACCTTC.

The genes are TRBV4-3 and TRBJ1-2; 7 bases fit TRBD1. Germline CDR1 is LGHNA and CDR2 is YSLEER. The V and J ends lost 0 bases and 8 bases, in that order; junction bases with no gene match: 6. The CDR3 has 14 amino acids. The CDR3 coding sequence is TGCGCCAGCAGCCAAGATTCGACAGGGCGAGGCTACACCTTC. Translation: CASSQDSTGRGYTF.

The chain is built from TRBV27 and TRBJ1-6; D uncertain. CDR3 size: 16 residues. Germline CDR1 and CDR2: MNHEY and SMNVEV (reference sequence). The germline V and J ends were trimmed by 5 bases and 0 bases, with 11 bases remaining between them. CDR3 amino acids: CASSPWVSSYNSPLHF. The CDR3 DNA follows: TGTGCCAGCAGTCCGTGGGTTAGCTCCTATAATTCACCCCTCCACTTT.

The chain couples TRBV21-1 to TRBJ2-5; the table's D call, TRBD2, has no DNA check behind it. TRBV21-1 is marked as a pseudogene. The CDR3 totals 16 residues. DNA of the CDR3: TGTGCCAGCAGCAAATCCCAGGAGCGGGGCCAAGAGACCCAGTACTTC. Amino acid sequence: CASSKSQERGQETQYF.

This clonotype has a count of ten or more. This chain uses TRBV29-1 with TRBJ2-5; D remains unclear. CDR1 is SQVTM and CDR2 is ANQGSEA in the germline V gene. V was trimmed by 0 bases and J by 5 bases, leaving 4 bases between them. This CDR3 spans 11 amino acids. CDR3 DNA: TGCAGCGTTGAAGAAGGGGAGACCCAGTACTTC. The encoded protein is CSVEEGETQYF.

The sample holds one count of this clonotype. The chain carries TRBV19 and TRBJ1-2, with TRBD1 matching over 7 bases. The CDR3 covers 13 residues. The junction had 13 bases not matched to a gene; V was cut back by 10 bases and J by 8 bases. The germline V gene encodes CDR1 LNHDA and CDR2 SQIVND (reference sequence). This CDR3 reads CATGQDSQAGYTF. The CDR3 bases are TGTGCCACTGGACAGGACTCCCAGGCGGGCTACACCTTC.

The chain employs TRBV20-1 and TRBJ1-1; perhaps TRBD1 as D (6 bases). Germline CDR1 reads DFQATT; CDR2 reads SNEGSKA (reference sequence). V lost 0 bases, J lost 8 bases, and 10 bases lay in between. CDR3 size: 12 residues. CDR3 sequence (DNA): TGCAGTGCTAGAGATGGGCAGGGGGAAGCTTTCTTT. It translates to CSARDGQGEAFF.

This clonotype was seen only a few times. V and J are TRBV4-1 and TRBJ1-2; D is ambiguous. CDR1 is MGHRA and CDR2 is YSYEKL in the germline V gene. The V and J ends lost 0 bases and 8 bases respectively, with 10 bases between them. This CDR3 spans 13 amino acids. The CDR3 DNA follows: TGCGCCAGCAGCCAAGATTTAGGGCGAGGCTACACCTTC. This sequence encodes CASSQDLGRGYTF.